This record covers a single T cell receptor beta chain. Its matching antigen is unknown. This sample is drawn from a study of OX40 agonist ivuxolimab in advanced cancers. Whole-study context: The patients received agonistic anti-OX40 (CD134) antibody ivuxolimab.

CDR1 is SGHTA, CDR2 FQGNSA, per germline. The V and J ends lost 5 bases and 1 base respectively, with 14 bases between them. The CDR3 covers 15 residues. Whole-study findings and limits: Among some nonresponders, normalized T-cell clonal expansion was also low.

This table comes from immunoSEQ multiplex PCR, and its TCRdb copy is limited to in-frame clones, with some not included. Of fewer than 85,000 clones listed, roughly four fifths are singletons. Sampling times: baseline, cycle 4 day 1, cycle 7 day 1. The chain has TRBV7-2 and TRBJ1-1, with D possibly being TRBD1 (5 bases). The sequencing used CD4+ or CD8+ T cells sorted from blood, collected in a trial of the OX40 agonist ivuxolimab. This receptor was identified in an adult with an advanced solid tumor such as melanoma, head and neck, liver or kidney cancer. The DNA of the CDR3 is TGTGCCAGCAGCATTACCGGGACGGAGAACACTGAAGCTTTCTTT. Encoded protein: CASSITGTENTEAFF.